Listed here are 10 T cell receptor beta chains from one sample, sequenced in a study of beta chain features in type 1 diabetes. Antigens of these TCRs are unknown. Since all of the isolated RNA was reverse transcribed, expressed TCRB transcripts were what got sequenced. Sequencing used immunoSEQ multiplex PCR; TCRdb keeps in-frame clones, though not all of them. This table has hundreds of thousands of clones, about 14% appearing once. Study-wide findings and caveats: Moderately but significantly shorter TCRB CDR3s were found in Type 1 diabetes patients in all four CD4+ subsets.

Sequencing used naive CD4+ T cells from blood. The source is a man between 18 and 35 years old with type 1 diabetes.

V and J are TRBV4-3 and TRBJ1-2; D call uncertain. This CDR3 has 14 amino acids. In germline, CDR1 is LGHNA, CDR2 YSLEER. The V end was cut by 4 bases, the J end by 4 bases, with 13 bases between. This CDR3 is CASSLRPQPYGYTF. The CDR3 DNA reads TGCGCCAGCAGCCTGCGACCTCAACCCTATGGCTACACCTTC.

This clone was counted only a few times. In the same sample, other DNA sequences code for this CDR3. The rearrangement links TRBV18 to TRBJ2-5; D remains ambiguous. Germline CDR1 KGHSH, CDR2 LQKENI. Between the trimmed V and J ends, which lost 2 bases and 3 bases, there was a span of 7 bases. The CDR3 runs to 13 residues. This chain's CDR3 is CASSPGLEETQYF. The CDR3 DNA is TGTGCCAGCTCACCAGGCTTAGAAGAGACCCAGTACTTC.

J is TRBJ2-5 and V is TRBV30, with D unresolved. The length of the CDR3 is 16 residues. Per the germline V gene, CDR1 is GTSNPN and CDR2 is SVGIG (reference sequence). Trimming took off 3 bases at V and 5 bases at J, with 22 bases between the two ends. CDR3 bases: TGTGCCTGGAGGCTGCCCTTACTCTATAGACGGGAGACCCAGTACTTC. It encodes CAWRLPLLYRRETQYF.

The rearrangement uses TRBV30 and TRBJ2-7; D perhaps matches TRBD1 (5 bases). The CDR3 totals 12 residues. The ends were cut back, 4 bases at V and 2 bases at J, with 9 bases in the middle. Germline-derived CDR1 and CDR2 are GTSNPN and SVGIG (reference sequence). The CDR3 coding sequence is TGTGCCTGGAATCCAGGGACCTACGAGCAGTACTTC. Translating gives CAWNPGTYEQYF.

This chain connects TRBV7-9 to TRBJ2-3, with D perhaps matching TRBD1 (5 bases). Trimming shortened V by 4 bases and J by 4 bases, and 12 bases separated the two germline ends. The CDR3 covers 14 residues. The germline CDR1 and CDR2 sequences are SEHNR and FQNEAQ (reference sequence). CDR3: CASSSRQLADTQYF. The DNA of the CDR3 is TGTGCCAGCAGCTCCCGACAGCTGGCAGATACGCAGTATTTT.

This clone has only a few counts. The chain uses TRBV7-2 and TRBJ2-3; no clear D. Trimming removed 1 base from V and 7 bases from J, with 12 bases in between. The germline gives CDR1 SGHTA, CDR2 FQGNSA. The CDR3 loop spans 14 amino acids. CDR3 region: CASSLGVWGNTQYF. CDR3 DNA: TGTGCCAGCAGCTTAGGGGTCTGGGGAAATACGCAGTATTTT.

V is TRBV5-4 and J is TRBJ2-5, with unresolved D. Germline values: CDR1 SGHNT, CDR2 YYREEE (reference sequence). CDR3 length: 15 residues. V was trimmed by 2 bases and J by 2 bases, leaving 13 bases between them. The CDR3 DNA is TGTGCCAGCAGCTTAGCCGGGTTCAAGCAAGAGACCCAGTACTTC. Its protein product is CASSLAGFKQETQYF.

In this sample, this clone turned up a few times. This chain links TRBV10-3 with TRBJ2-1; D not certain. This CDR3 is 12 amino acids long. The germline V and J ends were trimmed by 3 bases and 9 bases, with 9 bases remaining between them. CDR1 is ENHRY and CDR2 is SYGVKD in the germline V gene. The CDR3 DNA reads TGTGCCATCAGTGACGCCTCAGGTGAGCAGTTCTTC. Its protein is CAISDASGEQFF.

The chain carries TRBV29-1 and TRBJ1-1; 8 bases line up with TRBD1. Germline CDR1 SQVTM, CDR2 ANQGSEA. V trimming: 5 bases; J trimming: 3 bases; junction bases outside the gene matches: 8. There are 14 residues in the CDR3. In nucleotides, the CDR3 is TGCAGCGTTCCCCTCACAGGGGGGTACACTGAAGCTTTCTTT. It yields the protein CSVPLTGGYTEAFF.

V usage is TRBV6-5 and J usage is TRBJ2-1, with D hard to call. Germline CDR1 MNHEY, CDR2 SVGAGI. The V end lost 2 bases, the J end lost 3 bases, and 8 bases lay between the germline ends. The CDR3 runs to 14 residues. The CDR3 loop reads CASSYVRFYNEQFF. The DNA of the CDR3 is TGTGCCAGCAGTTACGTGCGCTTCTACAATGAGCAGTTCTTC.